This is a list of T cell receptor beta chains from one sample in a study of CD8+ T cells in alopecia areata. Sequenced by immunoSEQ multiplex PCR; TCRdb stores in-frame clones only, minus some. The top ten clones hold 10% to 14% of a sample with around 200,000 clones, about 53% of them seen once. The material sequenced was CD8+ T cells sorted from blood, taken at week 24, from a patient treated with tofacitinib. The source is a human donor with alopecia areata. The CDR3 runs from the conserved cysteine through the conserved F or W. Each record gives: D gene, V gene, clone size, J gene, CDR3 protein, CDR3 DNA. The D gene is left open where the match is weak. The listing skips clone size in some rows; elsewhere it reads once, few, many or a size class.

-	TRBV9	-	TRBJ1-1	CASGRGGTEAFF	TGTGCCAGCGGGCGTGGGGGCACTGAAGCTTTCTTT
-	TRBV4-3	-	TRBJ2-3	CASSQDRLGGDTQYF	TGCGCCAGCAGCCAAGATCGATTGGGTGGAGATACGCAGTATTTT
-	TRBV10-2	-	TRBJ1-1	CASSEGYSGTEAFF	TGCGCCAGCAGTGAGGGATACAGCGGCACTGAAGCTTTCTTT
-	TRBV11-2	few	TRBJ2-7	CASSLPDYEQYF	TGTGCCAGCAGCTTACCAGATTACGAGCAGTACTTC
-	TRBV5-1	-	TRBJ2-7	CASSPHGEAGEQYF	TGCGCCAGCAGCCCCCACGGGGAGGCGGGAGAGCAGTACTTC
TRBD1	TRBV19	-	TRBJ1-2	CASSIQGAVYGYTF	TGTGCCAGTAGTATCCAGGGGGCAGTCTATGGCTACACCTTC
TRBD1	TRBV14	-	TRBJ1-2	CASSHQPGDSRDLYGYTF	TGTGCCAGCAGCCACCAGCCTGGGGACAGCAGGGATTTATACGGCTACACCTTC
-	TRBV11-2	-	TRBJ2-5	CASSGGQSRETQYF	TGTGCCAGCAGCGGAGGACAGAGCAGAGAGACCCAGTACTTC
-	TRBV2	-	TRBJ2-1	CASSEGGEQFF	TGTGCCAGCAGTGAAGGGGGTGAGCAGTTCTTC
TRBD1	TRBV25-1	-	TRBJ2-3	CASSARQGTDTQYF	TGTGCCAGCAGTGCCCGACAGGGGACAGATACGCAGTATTTT
-	TRBV5-1	-	TRBJ1-1	CASSEEQGLNTEAFF	TGCGCCAGCAGCGAAGAACAGGGCCTGAACACTGAAGCTTTCTTT
-	TRBV29-1	-	TRBJ2-2	CSVQHLNTGELFF	TGCAGCGTTCAACACCTGAACACCGGGGAGCTGTTTTTT
TRBD1	TRBV29-1	-	TRBJ2-7	CSVGTEYEQYF	TGCAGCGTAGGGACAGAATACGAGCAGTACTTC
-	TRBV27	-	TRBJ2-1	CASSVGLHEQFF	TGTGCCAGCAGTGTAGGACTCCATGAGCAGTTCTTC
TRBD1	TRBV29-1	few	TRBJ2-7	CSVFGQGEQYF	TGCAGCGTTTTCGGACAGGGCGAGCAGTACTTC
-	TRBV30	few	TRBJ1-1	CAWDSQGGTEAFF	TGTGCCTGGGATTCACAGGGCGGCACTGAAGCTTTCTTT
-	TRBV30	-	TRBJ2-2	CAWSVGGLSGELFF	TGTGCCTGGAGTGTCGGGGGCCTCTCCGGGGAGCTGTTTTTT
TRBD1	TRBV11-2	-	TRBJ2-5	CASSSYGGTGQETQYF	TGTGCCAGCAGCTCCTACGGAGGGACAGGGCAAGAGACCCAGTACTTC
-	TRBV10-3	few	TRBJ2-7	CAIRTSSYEQYF	TGTGCCATCAGGACCAGCTCCTACGAGCAGTACTTC
-	TRBV27	-	TRBJ1-5	CASSLSLNQPQHF	TGTGCCAGCAGTTTATCACTCAATCAGCCCCAGCATTTT
-	TRBV30	-	TRBJ1-1	CAWTPVGGNTEAFF	TGTGCCTGGACTCCCGTGGGGGGCAACACTGAAGCTTTCTTT
-	TRBV27	few	TRBJ1-1	CASIHSGRMNTEAFF	TGTGCCAGCATCCACTCGGGGAGGATGAACACTGAAGCTTTCTTT
TRBD1	TRBV6-6	few	TRBJ2-7	CASSWGTGRSEQYF	TGTGCCAGCAGTTGGGGGACAGGTAGGAGCGAGCAGTACTTC
TRBD1	TRBV30	-	TRBJ1-1	CAWVALGQGYPEAFF	TGTGCCTGGGTAGCACTGGGACAGGGGTACCCTGAAGCTTTCTTT
-	TRBV14	-	TRBJ1-2	CASSQAEGGNYGYTF	TGTGCCAGCAGCCAAGCGGAGGGAGGAAACTATGGCTACACCTTC
-	TRBV30	once	TRBJ1-1	CAWTDGAGTEAFF	TGTGCCTGGACTGATGGGGCAGGCACTGAAGCTTTCTTT
-	TRBV4-1	once	TRBJ1-1	CASSQEFSLNTEAFF	TGCGCCAGCAGCCAAGAGTTTTCCCTGAACACTGAAGCTTTCTTT
-	TRBV30	-	TRBJ2-1	CAWSVSPTGEQFF	TGTGCCTGGAGTGTAAGTCCGACGGGTGAGCAGTTCTTC
-	TRBV19	-	TRBJ1-5	CASSDRYQPQHF	TGTGCCAGTAGCGACAGGTATCAGCCCCAGCATTTT
TRBD2	TRBV2	-	TRBJ2-7	CASTLTSGGHSYEQYF	TGTGCCAGCACTCTTACTAGCGGGGGCCACTCCTACGAGCAGTACTTC
-	TRBV4-3	-	TRBJ1-2	CASSQDGGFTYGYTF	TGCGCCAGCAGCCAAGATGGGGGGTTCACCTATGGCTACACCTTC
TRBD1	TRBV29-1	-	TRBJ2-1	CSVDGRTGLYNEQFF	TGCAGCGTTGACGGAAGGACAGGGCTTTACAATGAGCAGTTCTTC
-	TRBV9	few	TRBJ1-2	CASSVGRGELDGYTF	TGTGCCAGCAGCGTAGGCAGGGGCGAACTTGATGGCTACACCTTC
TRBD2	TRBV25-1	-	TRBJ2-3	CASSGSGGLTDTQYF	TGTGCCAGCAGTGGTAGCGGGGGACTCACAGATACGCAGTATTTT
TRBD2	TRBV29-1	-	TRBJ2-1	CSVVAGEQFF	TGCAGCGTTGTAGCGGGGGAGCAGTTCTTC
-	TRBV11-2	-	TRBJ1-2	CASSLDPGLGGYTF	TGTGCCAGCAGCTTAGATCCAGGGCTTGGGGGCTACACCTTC
-	TRBV14	-	TRBJ2-7	CASSHPEGVYEQYF	TGTGCCAGCAGCCATCCGGAGGGTGTCTACGAGCAGTACTTC